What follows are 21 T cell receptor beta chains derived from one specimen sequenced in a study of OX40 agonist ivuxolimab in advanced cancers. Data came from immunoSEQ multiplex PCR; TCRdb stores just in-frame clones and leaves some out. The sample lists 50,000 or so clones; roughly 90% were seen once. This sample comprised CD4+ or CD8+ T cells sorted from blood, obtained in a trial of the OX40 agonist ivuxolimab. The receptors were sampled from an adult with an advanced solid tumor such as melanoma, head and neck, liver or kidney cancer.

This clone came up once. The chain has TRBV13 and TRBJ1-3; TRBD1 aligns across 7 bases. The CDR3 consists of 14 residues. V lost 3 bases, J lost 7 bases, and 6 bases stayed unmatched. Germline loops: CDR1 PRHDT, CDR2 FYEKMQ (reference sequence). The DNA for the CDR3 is TGTGCCAGCAGCTTGACAGGGACGGGGAACACCATATATTTT. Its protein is CASSLTGTGNTIYF.

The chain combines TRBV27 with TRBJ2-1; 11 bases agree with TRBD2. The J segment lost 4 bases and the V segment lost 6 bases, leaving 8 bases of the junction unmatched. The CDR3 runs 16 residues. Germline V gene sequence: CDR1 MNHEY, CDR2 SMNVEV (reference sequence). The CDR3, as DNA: TGTGCCAGCAGCCGGACTAGCGGGTCTTATTACAATGAGCAGTTCTTC. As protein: CASSRTSGSYYNEQFF.

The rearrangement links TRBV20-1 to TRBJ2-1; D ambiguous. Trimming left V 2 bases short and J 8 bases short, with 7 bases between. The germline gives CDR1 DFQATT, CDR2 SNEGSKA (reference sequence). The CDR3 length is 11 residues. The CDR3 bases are TGCAGTGCTAGACTTGTCGATGAGCAGTTCTTC. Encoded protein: CSARLVDEQFF.

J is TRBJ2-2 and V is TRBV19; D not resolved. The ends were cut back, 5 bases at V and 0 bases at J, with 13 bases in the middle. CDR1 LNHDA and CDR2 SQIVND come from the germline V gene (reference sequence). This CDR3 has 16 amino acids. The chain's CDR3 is CASSPLDTTNTGELFF. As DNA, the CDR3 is TGTGCCAGTAGTCCGCTTGACACCACGAACACCGGGGAGCTGTTTTTT.

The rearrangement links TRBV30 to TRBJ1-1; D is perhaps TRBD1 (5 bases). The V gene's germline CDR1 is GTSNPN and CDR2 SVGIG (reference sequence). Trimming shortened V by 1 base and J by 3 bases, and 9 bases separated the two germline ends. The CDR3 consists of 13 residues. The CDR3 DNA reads TGTGCCTGGAGTGAGCGGGGCTACACTGAAGCTTTCTTT. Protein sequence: CAWSERGYTEAFF.

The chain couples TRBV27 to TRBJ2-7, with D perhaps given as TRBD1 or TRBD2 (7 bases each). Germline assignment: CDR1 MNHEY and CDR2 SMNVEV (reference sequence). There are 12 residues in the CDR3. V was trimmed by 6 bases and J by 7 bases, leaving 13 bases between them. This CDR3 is CASSQGGIEQYF. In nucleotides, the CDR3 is TGTGCCAGCAGCCAGGGGGGGATTGAGCAGTACTTC.

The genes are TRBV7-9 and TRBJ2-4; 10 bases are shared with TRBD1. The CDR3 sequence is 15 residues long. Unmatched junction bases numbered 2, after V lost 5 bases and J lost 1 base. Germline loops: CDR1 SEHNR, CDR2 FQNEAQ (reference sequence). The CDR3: CASSQGQGAKNIQYF. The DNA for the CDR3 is TGTGCCAGCAGCCAGGGACAGGGGGCCAAAAACATTCAGTACTTC.

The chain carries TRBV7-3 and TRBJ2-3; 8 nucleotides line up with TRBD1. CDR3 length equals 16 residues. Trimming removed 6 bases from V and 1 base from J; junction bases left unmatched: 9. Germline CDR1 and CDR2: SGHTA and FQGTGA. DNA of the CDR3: TGTGCCAGCAGTCGTAATCAGGGGGCTGGCACAGATACGCAGTATTTT. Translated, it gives CASSRNQGAGTDTQYF.

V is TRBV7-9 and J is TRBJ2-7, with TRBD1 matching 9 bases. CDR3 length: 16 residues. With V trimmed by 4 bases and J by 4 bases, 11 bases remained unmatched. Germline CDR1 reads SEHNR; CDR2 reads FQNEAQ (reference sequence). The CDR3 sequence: CASSSNRDRVGYEQYF. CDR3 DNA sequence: TGTGCCAGCAGCTCTAACCGGGACAGGGTAGGGTACGAGCAGTACTTC.

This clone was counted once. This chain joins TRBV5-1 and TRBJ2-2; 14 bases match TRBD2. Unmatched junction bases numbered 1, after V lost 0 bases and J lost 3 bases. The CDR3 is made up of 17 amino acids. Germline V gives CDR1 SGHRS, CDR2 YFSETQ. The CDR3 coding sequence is TGCGCCAGCAGCTTGGGACTAGCGGGAGGGCACACCGGGGAGCTGTTTTTT. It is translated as CASSLGLAGGHTGELFF.

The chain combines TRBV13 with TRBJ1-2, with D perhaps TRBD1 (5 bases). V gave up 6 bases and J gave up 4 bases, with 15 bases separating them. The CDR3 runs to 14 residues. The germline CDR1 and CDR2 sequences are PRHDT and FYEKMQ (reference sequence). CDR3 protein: CASRGTNALYGYTF. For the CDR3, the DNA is TGTGCCAGCAGGGGGACGAACGCACTCTATGGCTACACCTTC.

The CDR3 bases are TGTGCCAGCAGTTCGGAGGGGGGCACTGAAGCTTTCTTT. It translates to CASSSEGGTEAFF. The V and J genes are TRBV6-5 and TRBJ1-1; a weak D match, TRBD1 (6 bases). This CDR3 contains 13 residues. V was shortened by 4 bases and J by 4 bases, with 10 bases between the two germline ends. In germline, CDR1 is MNHEY, CDR2 SVGAGI.

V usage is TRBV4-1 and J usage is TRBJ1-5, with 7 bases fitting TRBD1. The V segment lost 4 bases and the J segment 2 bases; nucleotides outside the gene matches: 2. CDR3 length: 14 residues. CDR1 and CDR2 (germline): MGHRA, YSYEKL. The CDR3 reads CASSPGTGNQPQHF. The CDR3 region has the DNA TGCGCCAGCAGCCCGGGGACAGGCAATCAGCCCCAGCATTTT.

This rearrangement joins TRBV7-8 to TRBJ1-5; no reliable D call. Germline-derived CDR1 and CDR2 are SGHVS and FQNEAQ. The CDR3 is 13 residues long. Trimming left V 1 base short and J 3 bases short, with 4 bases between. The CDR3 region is CASSLGHNQPQHF. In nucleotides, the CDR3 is TGTGCCAGCAGCTTAGGACACAATCAGCCCCAGCATTTT.

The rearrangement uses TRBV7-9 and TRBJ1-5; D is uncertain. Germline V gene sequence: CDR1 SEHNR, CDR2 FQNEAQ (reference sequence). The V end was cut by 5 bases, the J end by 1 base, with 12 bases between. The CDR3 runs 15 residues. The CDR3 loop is CASSPPGSSNQPQHF. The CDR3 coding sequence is TGTGCCAGCAGCCCACCGGGCTCCAGCAATCAGCCCCAGCATTTT.

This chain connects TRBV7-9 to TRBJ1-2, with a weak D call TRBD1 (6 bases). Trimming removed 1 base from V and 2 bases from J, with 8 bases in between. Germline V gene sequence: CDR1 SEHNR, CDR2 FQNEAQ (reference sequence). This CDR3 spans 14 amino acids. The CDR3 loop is CASSLVGGNYGYTF. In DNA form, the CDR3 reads TGTGCCAGCAGCTTAGTAGGGGGGAACTATGGCTACACCTTC.

CDR3 sequence (DNA): TGTGCCAGCAGCCCCGGGGGTGGGGAGCTGTTTTTT. This encodes CASSPGGGELFF. The rearrangement joins TRBV9 to TRBJ2-2; maybe TRBD2 (6 bases). This CDR3 is 12 amino acids long. V lost 4 bases and J lost 8, with 9 bases in between. Per the germline V gene, CDR1 is SGDLS and CDR2 is YYNGEE. The whole variable domain, remainder taken from reference TRBV9 and TRBJ2-2, is DSGVTQTPKHLITATGQRVTLRCSPRSGDLSVYWYQQSLDQGLQFLIQYYNGEERAKGNILERFSAQQFPDLHSELNLSSLELGDSALYFCASSPGGGELFFGEGSRLTVL.

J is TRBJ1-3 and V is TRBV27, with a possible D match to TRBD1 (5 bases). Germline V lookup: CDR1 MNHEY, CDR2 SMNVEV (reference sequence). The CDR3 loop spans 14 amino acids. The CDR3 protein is CGALGRAAGNTIYF. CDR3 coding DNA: TGTGGGGCCCTGGGCAGGGCAGCTGGAAACACCATATATTTT.

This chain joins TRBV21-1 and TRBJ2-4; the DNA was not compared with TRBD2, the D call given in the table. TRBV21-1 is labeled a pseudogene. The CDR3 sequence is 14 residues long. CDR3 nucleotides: TGTGCCAGCAGCAAAGGAGGGACCAAAAACATTCAGTACTTC. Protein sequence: CASSKGGTKNIQYF.

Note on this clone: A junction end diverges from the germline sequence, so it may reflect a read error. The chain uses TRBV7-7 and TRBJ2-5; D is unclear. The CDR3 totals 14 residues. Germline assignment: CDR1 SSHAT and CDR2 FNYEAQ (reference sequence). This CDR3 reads CASSLDRYQETQYF. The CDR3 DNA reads TGTGCTAGCAGCCTAGACCGGTACCAAGAGACCCAGTACTTC.

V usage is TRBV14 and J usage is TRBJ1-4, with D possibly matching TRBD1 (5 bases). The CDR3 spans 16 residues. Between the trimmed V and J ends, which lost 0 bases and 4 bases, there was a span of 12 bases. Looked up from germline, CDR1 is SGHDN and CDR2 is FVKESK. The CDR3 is CASSQDAFRVNEKLFF. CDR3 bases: TGTGCCAGCAGCCAAGACGCGTTCAGGGTTAATGAAAAACTGTTTTTT.